This TCR beta chain was recorded in a study of OX40 agonist ivuxolimab in advanced cancers. Study in general: It was ivuxolimab, an agonistic anti-OX40 (CD134) antibody, that patients were treated with. Partial responses were recorded for three patients, including one with hepatocellular carcinoma and two with cutaneous melanoma. Findings and limits, study-wide: Among expanded peripheral T cells, antigen specificity went undetermined.

Of note for this clone: Its target is unknown.

Using immunoSEQ multiplex PCR, the repertoire was profiled, and TCRdb retains in-frame clones only, with some absent. The sample has tens of thousands of clones, roughly 80% seen once; the top ten hold 9.5% to 15%. The CDR3 contains 19 residues. The germline CDR1 and CDR2 sequences are LGHNT and FRNRAP. The germline V and J ends were trimmed by 2 bases and 2 bases, with 24 bases remaining between them. The chain links TRBV12-5 to TRBJ1-1; D perhaps matches TRBD1 (6 bases). The sequence derives from an adult with an advanced solid tumor such as melanoma, head and neck, liver or kidney cancer. The sequencing used CD4+ or CD8+ T cells sorted from blood, collected in a trial of the OX40 agonist ivuxolimab. CDR3 in amino acids: CASGLSRPGHPGPNTEAFF. DNA for the CDR3: TGTGCTAGTGGTTTGTCGCGACCGGGACACCCAGGCCCAAACACTGAAGCTTTCTTT.